Each of the 11 T cell receptor beta chains below was sequenced from the same sample in a study of molecular identifiers for immune sequencing clone quantification. TCRdb re-derived calls from the PCR reads in MiXCR, one entry per CDR3 protein. The sample lists 400,000 to 600,000 distinct CDR3 sequences, under 30% seen once, with around 0.78% in the top ten. The sequenced sample was naive CD8+ T cells from blood, with Jurkat cell RNA spiked in. As for subset: FACS-sorted CD8+CD4-CCR7+CD45RA+ naive T cells. The origin of the receptors is a human donor in good health. Some libraries in this study had Jurkat cell RNA spiked in.

The rearrangement links TRBV6-2 or TRBV6-3 to TRBJ2-3; D might be TRBD2 (6 bases). The CDR3 totals 18 residues. Trimming stripped 6 bases from V and 0 bases from J, with 22 bases between. Looked up from germline, CDR1 is MNHEY and CDR2 is SVGEGT. In DNA, the CDR3 is TGTGCCAGCAGAAGCCGGGACTGGTTAAGTTCTAGCACAGATACGCAGTATTTT. Translating gives CASRSRDWLSSSTDTQYF.

This clonotype was counted at least ten times. The rearrangement uses TRBV7-6 and TRBJ2-3, with D tentatively TRBD2 (6 bases). The germline V gene has CDR1 SGHVS and CDR2 FNYEAQ. This CDR3 comprises 15 residues. V lost 1 base and J 2 bases, leaving 10 bases between the germline ends. This chain's CDR3 is CASSLGTTFTDTQYF. The CDR3 DNA follows: TGTGCCAGCAGCTTAGGGACTACCTTCACAGATACGCAGTATTTT. The full variable domain, rest sourced from reference TRBV7-6 and TRBJ2-3, is GAGVSQSPRYKVTKRGQDVALRCDPISGHVSLYWYRQALGQGPEFLTYFNYEAQQDKSGLPNDRFSAERPEGSISTLTIQRTEQRDSAMYRCASSLGTTFTDTQYFGPGTRLTVL.

This clonotype occurred once. The J gene is TRBJ1-5, the V gene TRBV12-3 or TRBV12-4, with D unresolved. This CDR3 has 12 amino acids. Trimming removed 8 bases from V and 5 bases from J, with 10 bases in between. The CDR3 nucleotides are TGTGCCAGCGGCCGATTCGATCAGCCCCAGCATTTT. Its protein product is CASGRFDQPQHF.

The chain couples TRBV5-1 to TRBJ1-1; D gene ambiguous. CDR1 and CDR2 from the germline V gene are SGHRS and YFSETQ. V dropped 3 bases and J dropped 4 bases, with 10 bases sitting between them. The length of the CDR3 is 13 residues. CDR3 amino acids: CASSWRTATEAFF. In DNA form, the CDR3 reads TGCGCCAGCAGCTGGAGAACAGCCACTGAAGCTTTCTTT.

The chain has TRBV5-1 and TRBJ2-3, with 10 bases identical to TRBD2. Germline values: CDR1 SGHRS, CDR2 YFSETQ. Unmatched junction bases numbered 5, after V lost 4 bases and J lost 0 bases. The CDR3 length is 16 residues. CDR3 in amino acids: CASSGTSGASTDTQYF. In DNA, the CDR3 is TGCGCCAGCAGCGGCACTAGCGGGGCTAGCACAGATACGCAGTATTTT. Using reference TRBV5-1 and TRBJ2-3 for the parts outside the CDR3, the full variable domain is KAGVTQTPRYLIKTRGQQVTLSCSPISGHRSVSWYQQTPGQGLQFLFEYFSETQRNKGNFPGRFSGRQFSNSRSEMNVSTLELGDSALYLCASSGTSGASTDTQYFGPGTRLTVL.

This clonotype was seen at least ten times. V and J are TRBV7-2 and TRBJ1-5; TRBD1 might be the D (5 bases). The CDR3 covers 14 residues. Trimming took 1 base from V and 5 from J, leaving 9 bases between them. In germline, CDR1 is SGHTA, CDR2 FQGNSA. CDR3 residues: CASSLVQGDQPQHF. CDR3 bases: TGTGCCAGCAGCTTAGTTCAAGGGGATCAGCCCCAGCATTTT.

Regarding this clonotype: A read error may explain this, as a much larger clone is one base away. V is TRBV28 and J is TRBJ1-1; no firm D call. Between the trimmed V and J ends, which lost 3 bases and 11 bases, there was a span of 16 bases. The germline gives CDR1 MDHEN, CDR2 SYDVKM. The CDR3 is 13 amino acids. The chain's CDR3 is CASSLGKWTGAFF. The DNA of the CDR3 is TGTGCCAGCAGTTTGGGAAAATGGACCGGGGCTTTCTTT.

With regard to this clonotype: This clone may be a read error of a much larger clone one base away. The chain has TRBV7-9 and TRBJ1-1; D is unclear. CDR1 is SEHNR, CDR2 FQNEAQ, per germline (reference sequence). The CDR3 is made up of 13 amino acids. CDR3 in DNA: TGTGCCAACAGCTTAGCGCCCGGTACTGAAGCTTTCTTT. Amino acid sequence: CANSLAPGTEAFF.

As concerns this clonotype: One junction end does not reproduce the germline sequence, and a read error may be involved. This chain connects TRBV9 to TRBJ1-1, with D maybe TRBD1 (5 bases). The CDR3 runs to 13 residues. CDR1 SGDLS and CDR2 YYNGEE come from the germline V gene. Here the CDR3 reads CASTAGPNTKAFF. The CDR3 DNA is TGTGCCAGCACTGCAGGGCCGAACACTAAAGCTTTCTTT.

This clonotype was seen a handful of times. The chain carries TRBV20-1 and TRBJ2-4; D gene ambiguous. V lost 5 bases, J lost 5 bases, and 10 bases lay in between. The CDR3 runs to 12 residues. Germline assignment: CDR1 DFQATT and CDR2 SNEGSKA (reference sequence). The CDR3 loop is CSACQLENIQYF. CDR3 bases: TGCAGTGCTTGCCAGCTGGAAAACATTCAGTACTTC.

This clonotype appeared a few times. A read error may explain this, as a much larger clone is one base away. The chain is built from TRBV28 and TRBJ1-5, with D uncertain. The germline V gene encodes CDR1 MDHEN and CDR2 SYDVKM. The CDR3 contains 15 residues. V gave up 3 bases and J gave up 2 bases, with 11 bases separating them. The CDR3 nucleotides are TGTGCCAGCAGTTTCCGCGGGGTGGGCAATCAGCCCCAGCATTTT. Protein: CASSFRGVGNQPQHF.